This TCR beta chain was captured by sequencing in a study of cytomegalovirus exposure and HLA in healthy donors. Findings of the study overall: Roughly uniform sequencing depth across donors was assumed, possibly incorrectly.

Points on this clone: Its antigen is unknown.

This PCR relied on a set of 60 Vbeta primers and 13 Jbeta primers. Profiling relied on immunoSEQ multiplex PCR, and the TCRdb table lists in-frame clones only, not all of them. The sample comprises about 120,000 clones, roughly four fifths of which are singletons, and just under 3% rests with the top ten. Germline V lookup: CDR1 MNHEY, CDR2 SMNVEV (reference sequence). V gave up 6 bases and J gave up 5 bases, with 14 bases separating them. The CDR3 runs 13 residues. The receptor comes from a woman aged 40 to 49 in good health and CMV-seropositive. Sequenced: PBMCs. The rearrangement joins TRBV27 to TRBJ2-7; maybe TRBD1 (5 bases). The CDR3 loop is CASRGQGNNEQYF. Here the CDR3 DNA reads TGTGCCAGCAGAGGCCAGGGAAACAACGAGCAGTACTTC.